Below, 22 T cell receptor beta chains from the same sample are listed, as sequenced in a study of T cell responses to AZD1222 COVID-19 vaccine. Profiling relied on immunoSEQ multiplex PCR, and the TCRdb table lists in-frame clones only, not all of them. The sample yields 250,000 to 300,000 clones, 85% to 95% seen once. The sequenced sample was peripheral blood, obtained 28 days after the second AZD1222 dose. These receptors were obtained from an adult who received the AZD1222 COVID-19 vaccine.

The chain has TRBV11-2 and TRBJ2-2, with 9 bases aligning to TRBD2. The CDR3 has 14 residues. The trim removed 3 bases at V and 6 bases at J, leaving 2 bases unmatched. Germline CDR1 is SGHAT and CDR2 is FQNNGV. The CDR3 sequence is CASSFAGGPGELFF. The CDR3 DNA follows: TGTGCCAGCAGCTTTGCGGGAGGGCCCGGGGAGCTGTTTTTT.

The chain uses TRBV7-2 and TRBJ1-1, with D perhaps matching TRBD1 (6 bases). Germline V gene lookup returns CDR1 SGHTA and CDR2 FQGNSA. This CDR3 is built from 14 residues. V shed 1 base and J shed 6 bases, with 12 bases lying between them. CDR3 sequence (DNA): TGTGCCAGCAGCTTAGAAGGCAGGGGAGCTGAAGCTTTCTTT. Translation gives CASSLEGRGAEAFF.

V and J are TRBV5-1 and TRBJ2-1; a weak D match, TRBD2 (5 bases). V lost 7 bases and J lost 8, with 10 bases in between. This CDR3 comprises 11 residues. Per germline, CDR1 SGHRS and CDR2 YFSETQ. In nucleotides, the CDR3 is TGCGCCAGCGGTTCAGCGGATGAGCAGTTCTTC. Translation gives CASGSADEQFF.

The CDR3 spells CAIRGTGTHYEQYF. CDR3 DNA: TGTGCCATCAGGGGGACCGGGACACACTACGAGCAGTACTTC. This sequence joins TRBV10-3 and TRBJ2-7; the D gene is possibly TRBD1 (6 bases). The V gene's germline CDR1 is ENHRY and CDR2 SYGVKD. The length of the CDR3 is 14 residues. Trimming stripped 6 bases from V and 3 bases from J, with 15 bases between.

This clone was found once. The rearrangement joins TRBV11-3 to TRBJ1-1; perhaps TRBD1 as D (5 bases). Per the germline V gene, CDR1 is SGHNT and CDR2 is YENEEA. This CDR3 is built from 16 residues. The V end was cut by 3 bases, the J end by 0 bases, with 14 bases between. The CDR3 loop is CASSLGQGNMNTEAFF. CDR3 coding DNA: TGTGCCAGCAGCTTGGGGCAGGGTAACATGAACACTGAAGCTTTCTTT.

The gene calls are TRBV28 and TRBJ2-7, with 7 bases aligning to TRBD1. Germline CDR1 reads MDHEN; CDR2 reads SYDVKM. J was trimmed by 5 bases and V by 10 bases; bases with no gene match: 11. This CDR3 has 13 amino acids. The CDR3 DNA follows: TGTGCCATCTCGGGACAGCCCCGCGACGAGCAGTACTTC. Residues: CAISGQPRDEQYF.

V usage is TRBV10-3 and J usage is TRBJ2-7; unclear D gene. The CDR3 is made up of 17 amino acids. Germline CDR1 and CDR2: ENHRY and SYGVKD. V was shortened by 0 bases and J by 2 bases, with 17 bases between the two germline ends. The CDR3 DNA is TGTGCCATCAGTGAGTCTCAGGTACCTACCGCTCCCTACGAGCAGTACTTC. Translating gives CAISESQVPTAPYEQYF.

The chain employs TRBV9 and TRBJ2-1, with a weak D call TRBD2 (5 bases). Per germline, CDR1 SGDLS and CDR2 YYNGEE. This CDR3 is built from 14 residues. Trimming pared 6 bases from V and 2 bases from J, leaving 12 bases between. The CDR3 region is CASTGTSPYNEQFF. The DNA for the CDR3 is TGTGCCAGCACGGGAACCTCTCCCTACAATGAGCAGTTCTTC. The full variable domain, rest sourced from reference TRBV9 and TRBJ2-1, is DSGVTQTPKHLITATGQRVTLRCSPRSGDLSVYWYQQSLDQGLQFLIQYYNGEERAKGNILERFSAQQFPDLHSELNLSSLELGDSALYFCASTGTSPYNEQFFGPGTRLTVL.

The genes are TRBV5-1 and TRBJ2-1; 11 bases fit TRBD2. CDR3 length: 17 residues. CDR1 SGHRS and CDR2 YFSETQ come from the germline V gene. J lost 10 bases, V lost 0 bases, and 12 bases had no gene match. In DNA form, the CDR3 reads TGCGCCAGCAGCTTGGCTTTAGCGGGGGGGCCCGGTAGGGAGCAGTTCTTC. Translation: CASSLALAGGPGREQFF.

The chain links TRBV10-2 to TRBJ2-2; 7 bases are a match to TRBD2. The germline gives CDR1 WSHSY, CDR2 SAAADI. This CDR3 has 16 residues. V shed 2 bases and J 6 bases; nucleotides not matched to a gene: 9. The CDR3 here is CASSEGSGVESGELFF. The DNA for the CDR3 is TGCGCCAGCAGTGAGGGGAGCGGGGTGGAGTCCGGGGAGCTGTTTTTT.

V and J are TRBV27 and TRBJ2-7, with 10 bases identical to TRBD2. Germline CDR1 reads MNHEY; CDR2 reads SMNVEV (reference sequence). The CDR3 is 15 amino acids. The J segment lost 6 bases and the V segment lost 5 bases, leaving 10 bases of the junction unmatched. This chain's CDR3 is CASSPQASGRGEQYF. The CDR3 DNA reads TGTGCCAGCAGTCCTCAGGCTAGCGGGAGAGGCGAGCAGTACTTC.

CDR3 sequence (DNA): TGTGCCAGCAGTTCGGATCCGTGGGGGACGCGGGAGACCCAGTACTTC. Protein product: CASSSDPWGTRETQYF. The chain joins TRBV28 to TRBJ2-5; D possibly uses TRBD1 or TRBD2 (5 bases each). The germline CDR1 and CDR2 sequences are MDHEN and SYDVKM. V lost 4 bases to trimming and J lost 5 bases, with 20 bases between them. The CDR3 is made up of 16 amino acids.

This sequence joins TRBV7-8 and TRBJ2-5; 12 bases map to TRBD2. This CDR3 contains 16 residues. Unmatched junction bases numbered 9, after V lost 5 bases and J lost 5 bases. Per the germline V gene, CDR1 is SGHVS and CDR2 is FQNEAQ. The CDR3 DNA reads as TGTGCCAGCAGCCCTCTAGCGGGGGGGGTGTGGGAGACCCAGTACTTC. Translating it yields CASSPLAGGVWETQYF.

V gene TRBV2 combines with J gene TRBJ2-3, with 8 bases fitting TRBD2. In germline, CDR1 is SNHLY, CDR2 FYNNEI. V was pared by 8 bases and J by 2 bases, with 12 bases of the junction left unmatched. The CDR3 length is 16 residues. The CDR3 sequence is CASRGGSGSLTDTQYF. Written as DNA, the CDR3 is TGTGCCAGCCGGGGGGGTAGCGGGTCTCTCACAGATACGCAGTATTTT.

The chain links TRBV19 to TRBJ1-5; D is uncertain. Germline V gene sequence: CDR1 LNHDA, CDR2 SQIVND (reference sequence). This CDR3 contains 12 residues. Deletions cut 1 base from V and 6 bases from J, with 4 bases between. The CDR3 reads CASSIGAQPQHF. The CDR3 DNA sequence: TGTGCCAGTAGTATAGGGGCTCAGCCCCAGCATTTT.

The gene calls are TRBV28 and TRBJ1-3; 7 nucleotides align to TRBD1. CDR1 MDHEN and CDR2 SYDVKM come from the germline V gene. The CDR3 loop spans 17 amino acids. With 6 bases clipped from V and 3 bases from J, the junction kept 14 bases outside the gene matches. The CDR3 region is CASSQPGQSLFGNTIYF. DNA of the CDR3: TGTGCCAGCAGCCAACCGGGACAGTCCCTGTTTGGAAACACCATATATTTT.

This clone was detected a few times. V gene TRBV19 combines with J gene TRBJ1-4; TRBD1 agrees at 8 bases. Germline-derived CDR1 and CDR2 are LNHDA and SQIVND (reference sequence). V shed 3 bases, J shed 4 bases, and the junction held 4 bases outside the gene matches. The CDR3 covers 15 residues. This CDR3 is CASSMGTGFNEKLFF. The CDR3 DNA reads as TGTGCCAGTAGTATGGGGACAGGATTTAATGAAAAACTGTTTTTT. Looking up the rest from reference TRBV19 and TRBJ1-4 gives the full variable domain: DGGITQSPKYLFRKEGQNVTLSCEQNLNHDAMYWYRQDPGQGLRLIYYSQIVNDFQKGDIAEGYSVSREKKESFPLTVTSAQKNPTAFYLCASSMGTGFNEKLFFGSGTQLSVL.

The gene calls are TRBV4-1 and TRBJ2-1; either TRBD1 or TRBD2 may supply D (5 bases each). Germline loops: CDR1 MGHRA, CDR2 YSYEKL. This CDR3 spans 15 amino acids. Trimming left V 5 bases short and J 0 bases short, with 11 bases between. DNA of the CDR3: TGCGCCAGCAGCGTCCGGGACCCCTCCTACAATGAGCAGTTCTTC. Its translation: CASSVRDPSYNEQFF.

This sequence joins TRBV18 and TRBJ1-2; 7 nucleotides align to TRBD1. This CDR3 has 15 residues. Looked up from germline, CDR1 is KGHSH and CDR2 is LQKENI. V shed 0 bases, J shed 0 bases, and the junction held 1 base outside the gene matches. The CDR3 here is CASSPPGQPNYGYTF. The DNA for the CDR3 is TGTGCCAGCTCACCACCGGGACAGCCTAACTATGGCTACACCTTC.

A few counts support this clone. CDR3 residues: CATFAGHTEAFF. The CDR3 nucleotides are TGTGCCACCTTCGCGGGGCATACTGAAGCTTTCTTT. This chain links TRBV10-3 with TRBJ1-1, with D tentatively TRBD1 (5 bases). Trimming removed 10 bases at V and 5 bases at J, with 14 bases between. Germline loops: CDR1 ENHRY, CDR2 SYGVKD. The CDR3 spans 12 residues.

The chain joins TRBV3-1 (or the pseudogene TRBV3-2) to TRBJ2-7, with 10 nucleotides matching TRBD1. The CDR3 loop spans 15 amino acids. CDR1 and CDR2 from the germline V gene are LGHDT and YNNKEL (reference sequence). V shed 3 bases and J 1 base; nucleotides not matched to a gene: 3. CDR3 sequence: CASSHEGQGSYEQYF. The CDR3 DNA sequence: TGTGCCAGCAGCCATGAGGGACAGGGGTCCTACGAGCAGTACTTC.

The chain couples TRBV28 to TRBJ2-2, with D perhaps TRBD1 (5 bases). The CDR3 contains 16 residues. V shed 7 bases and J shed 6 bases, with 21 bases lying between them. Germline lookup yields CDR1 MDHEN and CDR2 SYDVKM. The CDR3 spells CASTSQGRAPSGELFF. The CDR3 DNA sequence: TGTGCCAGCACCAGCCAGGGTAGGGCTCCTTCCGGGGAGCTGTTTTTT. The variable domain in full, completed from reference TRBV28 and TRBJ2-2, reads DVKVTQSSRYLVKRTGEKVFLECVQDMDHENMFWYRQDPGLGLRLIYFSYDVKMKEKGDIPEGYSVSREKKERFSLILESASTNQTSMYLCASTSQGRAPSGELFFGEGSRLTVL.